Listed below are T cell receptor beta chains from one sample, sequenced in a study of human T cells and chemical hapten exposure. Each CDR3 protein is one row after TCRdb ran MiXCR on the RACE reads. The table includes more than 55,000 distinct CDR3 sequences, around 11% detected once. The sample consisted of whole blood, taken in connection with sensitization to the hapten diphenylcyclopropenone (DPC). These TCRs come from a woman between 40 and 55 years old with alopecia areata. Some clones in this sample may be carry-over from other donors' samples. CDR3s include the opening cysteine and the closing phenylalanine or tryptophan. A D gene is named only where the DNA matches it firmly. Some rows have no size entry. The others give once, few or many, or a class for an expanded clone.

J gene | V gene | D gene | clone size | CDR3 DNA | CDR3 protein
TRBJ2-7 | TRBV27 | TRBD2 | many | TGTGCCAGCAGTTTATCTAGTAGCGGGGCCTACGAGCAGTACTTC | CASSLSSSGAYEQYF
TRBJ1-2 | TRBV6-5 | NA | medium-sized | TGTGCCAGCAGACGGGACTATGGCTACACCTTC | CASRRDYGYTF
TRBJ1-1 | TRBV5-4 | NA | NA | TGTGCCAGCAGCCGTCAAGGGGGGCAGAAGAACACTGAAGCTTTCTTT | CASSRQGGQKNTEAFF
TRBJ2-7 | TRBV6-2/TRBV6-3 | NA | few | TGTGCCAGCAGTTACTCGTCGTCAGGCGCTAGCTCCTACGAGCAGTACTTC | CASSYSSSGASSYEQYF
TRBJ2-1 | TRBV20-1 | TRBD2 | NA | TGCAGTGCTACCGGATTTGGACTAGTTTCCTACAATGAGCAGTTCTTC | CSATGFGLVSYNEQFF
TRBJ1-1 | TRBV19 | NA | many | TGTGCCAGTAGTATCACCGGAAGGAGTGAAGCTTTCTTT | CASSITGRSEAFF
TRBJ2-3 | TRBV7-2 | NA | many | TGTGCCAGCAGCTCTCCCCAGGGTCCCACAGATACGCAGTATTTT | CASSSPQGPTDTQYF
TRBJ2-1 | TRBV11-2 | NA | medium-sized | TGTGCCAGCAGCTCAGGAGGGGGATACAATGAGCAGTTCTTC | CASSSGGGYNEQFF
TRBJ2-6 | TRBV12-3/TRBV12-4 | TRBD1 | few | TGTGCCAGCAGTCTCATGACAGGGGCTGGGGCCAACGTCCTGACTTTC | CASSLMTGAGANVLTF
TRBJ2-6 | TRBV5-4 | NA | many | TGTGCCAGCAGCTTCGCGCAGGCCCTCCCTGGGGCCAACGTCCTGACTTTC | CASSFAQALPGANVLTF
TRBJ2-2 | TRBV20-1 | TRBD2 | NA | TGCAGTGCTGGGGGACTAGCGGACACCGGGGAGCTGTTTTTT | CSAGGLADTGELFF
TRBJ2-4 | TRBV29-1 | NA | NA | TGCAGCGGTAAGGGAGCCAAAAACATTCAGTACTTC | CSGKGAKNIQYF
TRBJ2-3 | TRBV3-1 | TRBD2 | few | TGTGCCAGCAGCCAAGCACTAGCGGGTTCGGGTGCAGATACGCAGTATTTT | CASSQALAGSGADTQYF
TRBJ1-3 | TRBV9 | NA | many | TGTGCCAGCAGCCCTGAAGCCGCGAGTGGAAACACCATATATTTT | CASSPEAASGNTIYF
TRBJ2-7 | TRBV5-5 | NA | NA | TGTGCCAGCAGCTGGTCTCCCGGAACCTACGAGCAGTACTTC | CASSWSPGTYEQYF
TRBJ2-5 | TRBV11-2 | NA | NA | TGTGCCAGCAGCCGTCGGCCCGAAGAGACCCAGTACTTC | CASSRRPEETQYF
TRBJ1-5 | TRBV20-1 | TRBD1 | NA | TGCAGTGCTGCGAGACAGGGGGTAAATCAGCCCCAGCATTTT | CSAARQGVNQPQHF
TRBJ2-7 | TRBV7-7 | TRBD1 | NA | TGTGCTAGCAGAGGGGACAGCCACTCTACCTACGAGCAGTACTTC | CASRGDSHSTYEQYF
TRBJ1-1 | TRBV18 | NA | many | TGTGCCAGCTCACCACCGGCGGGGACGAACACTGAAGCTTTCTTT | CASSPPAGTNTEAFF
TRBJ1-1 | TRBV6-5 | NA | many | TGTGCCAGCAGTTCGATTGAGGCTTTCTTT | CASSSIEAFF
TRBJ2-3 | TRBV20-1 | TRBD2 | few | TGCAGTCCTCGGGGGGGCCGGGTTGGGACGCAGTATTTT | CSPRGGRVGTQYF
TRBJ2-1 | TRBV19 | TRBD2 | NA | TGTGCCAGTAGTATAGATACTAGCGGGGGGTCCTATGAGCAGTTCTTC | CASSIDTSGGSYEQFF
TRBJ2-1 | TRBV6-1 | TRBD2 | few | TGTGCCAGCACCTTGGGACTAGCCGATGAGCAGTTCTTC | CASTLGLADEQFF
TRBJ1-2 | TRBV28 | NA | once | TGTGCCAGCAACTCAGACTATGGCTACACCTTC | CASNSDYGYTF
TRBJ1-1 | TRBV6-5 | NA | many | TGTGCCAGCAGTTACCTTGGACAGCCTGAAGCTTTCTTT | CASSYLGQPEAFF
TRBJ2-2 | TRBV6-2/TRBV6-3 | TRBD2 | NA | TGTGCCAGCAGTCTCCGTGCTAGCGGGAGAGCGCGCACCGGGGAGCTGTTTTTT | CASSLRASGRARTGELFF
TRBJ2-7 | TRBV28 | NA | NA | TGTGCCAGCAGTTTATGGGCTCCCTACGAGCAGTACTTC | CASSLWAPYEQYF
TRBJ2-5 | TRBV3-1 | NA | NA | TGTGCCAGCAGCCCTAACGGCGGGGTCGGCCAAGAGACCCAGTACTTC | CASSPNGGVGQETQYF
TRBJ1-1 | TRBV12-3/TRBV12-4 | TRBD1 | NA | TGTGCCAGCAGATGGACAGGGGCTAACACTGAAGCTTTCTTT | CASRWTGANTEAFF
TRBJ1-1 | TRBV20-1 | TRBD1 | few | TGCAGTGCTAGGACAGGGGCCATTTTGGAAGCTTTCTTT | CSARTGAILEAFF
TRBJ1-6 | TRBV7-9 | NA | many | TGTGCCAGCAGCTCCCGAGGGGGGGACTCACCCCTCCACTTT | CASSSRGGDSPLHF
TRBJ2-5 | TRBV3-1 | NA | NA | TGTGCCAGCGTTCCGCGGCGGGCCCGAGAGACCCAGTACTTC | CASVPRRARETQYF
TRBJ2-1 | TRBV7-2 | TRBD2 | few | TGTGCCTTGGGAGCGGGAGCTTACAATGAGCAGTTCTTC | CALGAGAYNEQFF
TRBJ2-7 | TRBV29-1 | NA | NA | TGCAGCGTTGAAGGGCCCCCCGGGAGCTCCTACGAGCAGTACTTC | CSVEGPPGSSYEQYF